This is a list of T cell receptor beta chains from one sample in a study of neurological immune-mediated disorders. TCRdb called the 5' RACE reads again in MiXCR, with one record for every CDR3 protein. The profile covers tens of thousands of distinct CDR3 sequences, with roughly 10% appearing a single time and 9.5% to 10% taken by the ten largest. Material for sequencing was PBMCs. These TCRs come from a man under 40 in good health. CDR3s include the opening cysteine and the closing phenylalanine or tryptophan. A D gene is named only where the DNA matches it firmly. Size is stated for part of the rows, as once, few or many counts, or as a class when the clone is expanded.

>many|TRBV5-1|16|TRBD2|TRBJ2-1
CASSLGPSGTSNEQFF
TGCGCCAGCAGCTTAGGCCCCTCCGGGACTAGCAATGAGCAGTTCTTC
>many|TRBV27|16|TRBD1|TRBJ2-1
CASGQSGQGANNEQFF
TGTGCCAGCGGACAATCGGGACAGGGCGCTAACAATGAGCAGTTCTTC
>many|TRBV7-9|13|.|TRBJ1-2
CASSADSNYGYTF
TGTGCCAGCAGCGCCGACAGTAACTATGGCTACACCTTC
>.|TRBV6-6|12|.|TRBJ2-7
CASSYRSLDQYF
TGTGCCAGCAGTTACCGCTCCCTCGACCAGTACTTC
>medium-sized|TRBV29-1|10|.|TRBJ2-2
CSVDTGELFF
TGCAGCGTTGACACCGGGGAGCTGTTTTTT
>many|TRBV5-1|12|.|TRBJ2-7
CASSITSYEQYF
TGCGCCAGCAGCATTACCTCCTACGAGCAGTACTTC
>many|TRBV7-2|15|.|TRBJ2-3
CASSSQQADSHTQYF
TGTGCCAGCAGCTCCCAGCAGGCGGACAGCCATACGCAGTATTTT
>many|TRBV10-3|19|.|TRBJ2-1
CAISGTDSRGHSSYNEQFF
TGTGCCATCAGTGGGACCGACAGCCGGGGCCATAGCTCCTACAATGAGCAGTTCTTC
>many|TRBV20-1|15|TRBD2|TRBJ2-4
CSAPGLNKAKNIQYF
TGCAGTGCCCCGGGACTAAACAAAGCCAAAAACATTCAGTACTTC
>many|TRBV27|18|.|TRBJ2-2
CASSLSSWSGVNTGELFF
TGTGCCAGCAGTTTATCGTCTTGGTCCGGGGTAAACACCGGGGAGCTGTTTTTT
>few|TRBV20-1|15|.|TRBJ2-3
CSAPSAAGSTDTQYF
TGCAGTGCACCAAGCGCGGCGGGAAGCACAGATACGCAGTATTTT
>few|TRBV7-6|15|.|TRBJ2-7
CASSLEAGAGDEQYF
TGTGCCAGCAGCTTAGAGGCAGGGGCAGGTGACGAGCAGTACTTC
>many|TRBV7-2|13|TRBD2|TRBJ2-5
CASNRGVQETQYF
TGTGCCTCAAATCGGGGGGTGCAAGAGACCCAGTACTTC
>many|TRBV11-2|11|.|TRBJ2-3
CASSPYNTQYF
TGTGCCAGCAGTCCTTACAATACGCAGTATTTT
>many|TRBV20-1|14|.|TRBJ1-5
CSASVTGWGQPQHF
TGCAGTGCTAGCGTCACAGGGTGGGGCCAGCCCCAGCATTTT
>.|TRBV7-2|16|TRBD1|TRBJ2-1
CASSLAPQGATIGQFF
TGTGCCAGCAGCTTAGCGCCCCAGGGGGCTACAATAGGGCAGTTCTTC
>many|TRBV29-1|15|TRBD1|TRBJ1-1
CSVEGEFTGGTEAFF
TGCAGCGTTGAGGGAGAATTTACAGGGGGCACTGAAGCTTTCTTT
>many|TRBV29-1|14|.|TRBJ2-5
CSAQKGPNQETQYF
TGCAGCGCCCAGAAGGGACCGAACCAAGAGACCCAGTACTTC
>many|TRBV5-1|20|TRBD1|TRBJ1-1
CASSLSLRWTGRGMNTEAFF
TGCGCCAGCAGCTTGTCTCTCCGGTGGACAGGGCGGGGAATGAACACTGAAGCTTTCTTT
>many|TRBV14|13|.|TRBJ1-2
CASSQAVNYGYTF
TGTGCCAGCAGCCAGGCGGTGAACTATGGCTACACCTTC
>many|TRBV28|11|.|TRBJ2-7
CASSPLYEQYF
TGTGCCAGCAGTCCTCTCTACGAGCAGTACTTC
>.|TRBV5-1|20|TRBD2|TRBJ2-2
CASSLGPGLAGLTPTGELFF
TGCGCCAGCAGCTTGGGGCCGGGACTAGCGGGGTTAACGCCCACCGGGGAGCTGTTTTTT
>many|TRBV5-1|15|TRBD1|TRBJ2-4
CASSLGDRGQDIQYF
TGCGCCAGCAGCTTGGGGGACAGGGGGCAGGACATTCAGTACTTC
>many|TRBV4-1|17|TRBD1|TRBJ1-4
CASSQTIPGQLNEKLFF
TGCGCCAGCAGCCAAACTATTCCGGGACAGCTTAATGAAAAACTGTTTTTT
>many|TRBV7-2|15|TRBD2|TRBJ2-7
CASSLAQGLAYEQYF
TGTGCCAGCAGCTTAGCGCAGGGACTAGCTTACGAGCAGTACTTC
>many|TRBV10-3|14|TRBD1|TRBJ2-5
CAISESTGEETQYF
TGTGCCATCAGTGAGTCGACAGGGGAAGAGACCCAGTACTTC
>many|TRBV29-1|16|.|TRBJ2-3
CSVEDTSASSTDTQYF
TGCAGCGTTGAAGACACCTCAGCTTCTAGCACAGATACGCAGTATTTT
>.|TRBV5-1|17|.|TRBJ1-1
CASSLAGSNNGNTEAFF
TGCGCCAGCAGCTTGGCCGGGTCCAACAACGGGAACACTGAAGCTTTCTTT
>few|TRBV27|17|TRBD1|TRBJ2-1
CASSLPSRAGGGNEQFF
TGTGCCAGCAGTTTACCTAGTAGGGCAGGGGGCGGAAATGAGCAGTTCTTC
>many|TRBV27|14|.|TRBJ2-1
CASSSSGTYNEQFF
TGTGCCAGCAGTTCATCCGGGACTTACAATGAGCAGTTCTTC
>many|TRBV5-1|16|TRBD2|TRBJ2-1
CASSLVPSGIYNEQFF
TGCGCCAGCAGCTTGGTTCCTAGCGGGATTTACAATGAGCAGTTCTTC